The clone carrying this T cell receptor beta chain has a single count. Other DNA sequences of this sample code for an identical CDR3. The data originate from a study of OX40 agonist ivuxolimab in advanced cancers. Study context: Every 2 weeks, ivuxolimab was infused into the patients intravenously at between 0.01 and 10 mg/kg. Three patients showed partial responses: one hepatocellular carcinoma and two cutaneous melanoma cases.

Profiling relied on immunoSEQ multiplex PCR, and the TCRdb table lists in-frame clones only, not all of them. Among approximately 70,000 clones listed, 85% to 95% were seen once. The CDR3 contains 13 residues. Trimming left V 4 bases short and J 2 bases short, with 8 bases between. CDR1 and CDR2 from the germline V gene are MNHEY and SVGAGI. The sequence derives from an adult with an advanced solid tumor such as melanoma, head and neck, liver or kidney cancer. The chain uses TRBV6-5 and TRBJ1-2; D is possibly TRBD1 (6 bases). The input for sequencing was CD4+ or CD8+ T cells sorted from blood, taken in a trial of the OX40 agonist ivuxolimab. This CDR3 reads CASSSGTNYGYTF. The CDR3 coding sequence is TGTGCCAGCAGTTCCGGGACAAACTATGGCTACACCTTC.